The 31 T cell receptor beta chains listed next were all sequenced from one sample in a study of blood T cell repertoires in COVID-19. Data came from immunoSEQ multiplex PCR; TCRdb stores just in-frame clones and leaves some out. Here the sample spans hundreds of thousands of clones, more than 80% being singletons. The source material was PBMCs or T cells enriched from blood (not recorded which). The source is a man aged 25-45 years who had recovered from COVID-19.

This clone appeared a single time. The V call is TRBV5-1, the J call TRBJ1-1; TRBD1 agrees at 8 bases. The CDR3 is 14 residues long. CDR1 and CDR2 from the germline V gene are SGHRS and YFSETQ. V was clipped by 4 bases and J by 5 bases; unmatched bases: 7. CDR3 sequence (DNA): TGCGCCAGCAGCCCGGACAGGGCGGGAACTGAAGCTTTCTTT. Translating gives CASSPDRAGTEAFF.

CDR3 in DNA: TGTGCCAGCAGCCCCGTGGCTAGCGGGAAGAATGAGCAGTTCTTC. This encodes CASSPVASGKNEQFF. J is TRBJ2-1 and V is TRBV7-8; 9 nucleotides align to TRBD2. The length of the CDR3 is 15 residues. The germline V gene encodes CDR1 SGHVS and CDR2 FQNEAQ. V gave up 5 bases and J gave up 7 bases; unmatched junction bases: 9.

The J gene is TRBJ2-7, the V gene TRBV29-1; 7 bases align to TRBD2. V trimming: 6 bases; J trimming: 4 bases; junction bases outside the gene matches: 12. Germline V gives CDR1 SQVTM, CDR2 ANQGSEA. The CDR3 is 14 amino acids. CDR3 bases: TGCAGCGTGGACGCGGGAGAACGGTCTTACGAGCAGTACTTC. Encoded protein: CSVDAGERSYEQYF.

This clone was seen once. The rearrangement uses TRBV7-6 and TRBJ1-3; D call uncertain. Germline CDR1 reads SGHVS; CDR2 reads FNYEAQ. The CDR3 sequence is 15 residues long. V lost 4 bases to trimming and J lost 1 base, with 11 bases between them. The CDR3 spells CASSSQAGSGNTIYF. Written as DNA, the CDR3 is TGTGCCAGCAGCTCCCAAGCCGGGTCTGGAAACACCATATATTTT.

The rearrangement uses TRBV19 and TRBJ2-5, with D perhaps TRBD2 (7 bases). V was clipped by 7 bases and J by 5 bases, with 20 bases between them. CDR1 is LNHDA, CDR2 SQIVND, per germline (reference sequence). The CDR3 contains 15 residues. Written as DNA, the CDR3 is TGTGCCAGTATGGCTAAGGGGGGGTTGTTGGAGACCCAGTACTTC. Its translation is CASMAKGGLLETQYF.

The chain combines TRBV6-5 with TRBJ1-2, with D unresolved. Germline V CDR1 and CDR2: MNHEY, SVGAGI. The CDR3 is made up of 16 amino acids. Trimming stripped 0 bases from V and 4 bases from J, with 15 bases between. The CDR3 DNA reads TGTGCCAGCAGTTACTCGAAGTCAATAACAGCCTATGGCTACACCTTC. Its protein is CASSYSKSITAYGYTF.

This clone has only one observation. This chain uses TRBV6-5 with TRBJ1-1, with 10 bases aligning to TRBD1. The CDR3 loop spans 15 amino acids. Germline assignment: CDR1 MNHEY and CDR2 SVGAGI. V was pared by 6 bases and J by 0 bases, with 4 bases of the junction left unmatched. The CDR3 sequence is CASSDDRGLNTEAFF. CDR3 sequence (DNA): TGTGCCAGCAGCGACGACAGGGGGCTGAACACTGAAGCTTTCTTT.

The chain links TRBV11-3 to TRBJ2-1; D might be TRBD2 (8 bases). CDR1 is SGHNT, CDR2 YENEEA, per germline. Trimming shortened V by 5 bases and J by 7 bases, and 24 bases separated the two germline ends. The CDR3 runs 17 residues. This chain's CDR3 is CASSRGGLVAGNNEQFF. CDR3 nucleotide sequence: TGTGCCAGCAGCCGAGGGGGCCTAGTAGCGGGAAATAATGAGCAGTTCTTC.

V is TRBV9 and J is TRBJ2-7; a possible D gene is TRBD1 (6 bases). V was cut by 1 base and J by 3 bases, with 14 bases left in between. CDR1 and CDR2 from the germline V gene are SGDLS and YYNGEE. CDR3 size: 15 residues. The CDR3 loop reads CASSVTWDTFYEQYF. The CDR3 DNA is TGTGCCAGCAGCGTAACTTGGGACACCTTCTACGAGCAGTACTTC.

This sequence joins TRBV6-5 and TRBJ2-7; 7 bases are shared with TRBD2. Germline V gene sequence: CDR1 MNHEY, CDR2 SVGAGI. This CDR3 has 16 residues. V was pared by 1 base and J by 3 bases, with 9 bases of the junction left unmatched. The CDR3 loop is CASSYYPPGGNYEQYF. Written as DNA, the CDR3 is TGTGCCAGCAGTTACTACCCGCCGGGGGGTAACTACGAGCAGTACTTC.

This clone was counted once. This rearrangement joins TRBV19 to TRBJ2-1; TRBD1 matches 7 bases. V shed 5 bases, J shed 0 bases, and the junction held 10 bases outside the gene matches. The CDR3 extends over 17 amino acids. Germline CDR1 LNHDA, CDR2 SQIVND (reference sequence). The CDR3 protein is CASSLNSGTDSYNEQFF. The DNA for the CDR3 is TGTGCCAGTAGTTTAAACTCGGGGACAGACTCCTACAATGAGCAGTTCTTC.

This chain joins TRBV27 and TRBJ1-4; possible D gene TRBD1, 6 bases. CDR1 and CDR2 (germline): MNHEY, SMNVEV (reference sequence). The CDR3 length is 14 residues. The V end lost 6 bases, the J end lost 4 bases, and 12 bases lay between the germline ends. This CDR3 is CASREGGFNEKLFF. CDR3 coding DNA: TGTGCCAGCAGGGAGGGGGGGTTTAATGAAAAACTGTTTTTT.

The V call is TRBV7-2, the J call TRBJ1-1; no reliable D call. The CDR3 covers 13 residues. Germline V lookup: CDR1 SGHTA, CDR2 FQGNSA. V gave up 2 bases and J gave up 7 bases, with 11 bases separating them. CDR3 protein: CASSLKTRGEAFF. The CDR3 DNA reads as TGTGCCAGCAGCTTAAAGACACGGGGTGAAGCTTTCTTT.

This chain links TRBV7-3 with TRBJ2-1; maybe TRBD2 (6 bases). The germline V gene encodes CDR1 SGHTA and CDR2 FQGTGA. V lost 5 bases and J lost 7, with 12 bases in between. This CDR3 has 13 amino acids. The CDR3 loop is CASSVGGLNEQFF. The CDR3 DNA reads TGTGCCAGCAGCGTGGGAGGTTTGAATGAGCAGTTCTTC.

The chain combines TRBV7-9 with TRBJ1-4, with TRBD1 identical over 10 bases. Trimming removed 3 bases from V and 8 bases from J; junction bases left unmatched: 3. The CDR3 is 14 amino acids. Germline V gene sequence: CDR1 SEHNR, CDR2 FQNEAQ (reference sequence). In DNA form, the CDR3 reads TGTGCCAGCAGCTTGGGACAGGGGATGGAAAAACTGTTTTTT. Translating it yields CASSLGQGMEKLFF. The full variable domain, in which reference TRBV7-9 and TRBJ1-4 provide the parts outside the CDR3, is DTGVSQNPRHKITKRGQNVTFRCDPISEHNRLYWYRQTLGQGPEFLTYFQNEAQLEKSRLLSDRFSAERPKGSFSTLEIQRTEQGDSAMYLCASSLGQGMEKLFFGSGTQLSVL.

This chain links TRBV9 with TRBJ1-4; D unresolved. There are 15 residues in the CDR3. Germline CDR1 SGDLS, CDR2 YYNGEE. The germline V and J ends were trimmed by 2 bases and 0 bases, with 8 bases remaining between them. The CDR3 sequence: CASSVTSATNEKLFF. DNA of the CDR3: TGTGCCAGCAGCGTTACCAGTGCAACTAATGAAAAACTGTTTTTT.

This chain uses TRBV27 with TRBJ1-5; D is undetermined. The V and J ends lost 6 bases and 2 bases respectively, with 11 bases between them. Germline V gene lookup returns CDR1 MNHEY and CDR2 SMNVEV (reference sequence). There are 14 residues in the CDR3. CDR3 DNA: TGTGCCAGCAGCGGGATTGGCGGCAATCAGCCCCAGCATTTT. Encoded protein: CASSGIGGNQPQHF.

The chain joins TRBV2 to TRBJ2-5; 13 nucleotides match TRBD2. The CDR3 sequence is 20 residues long. The V gene end was trimmed by 8 bases and the J gene end by 3 bases; junction bases not matched to a gene: 21. Germline CDR1 and CDR2: SNHLY and FYNNEI. CDR3 loop: CASGLPGLAGPRRWKETQYF. In DNA form, the CDR3 reads TGTGCCAGCGGACTTCCGGGACTAGCGGGACCGAGACGGTGGAAAGAGACCCAGTACTTC.

This clone was seen once. This rearrangement joins TRBV24-1 to TRBJ2-5; 8 bases map to TRBD2. V shed 8 bases, J shed 5 bases, and the junction held 12 bases outside the gene matches. Germline values: CDR1 KGHDR, CDR2 SFDVKD. CDR3 length: 15 amino acids. In DNA form, the CDR3 reads TGTGCCACCAAGGGGACAAGCGGGAGTGCGGAGACCCAGTACTTC. Residues: CATKGTSGSAETQYF.

The chain carries TRBV10-3 and TRBJ2-2; D remains unclear. The CDR3 is 14 amino acids. Trimming cost V 6 bases and J 0 bases, with 8 bases left between them. CDR1 ENHRY and CDR2 SYGVKD come from the germline V gene. The CDR3 loop is CAIRPRANTGELFF. Here the CDR3 DNA reads TGTGCCATCAGGCCGAGAGCGAACACCGGGGAGCTGTTTTTT.

The rearrangement joins TRBV18 to TRBJ1-3; 10 bases are a match to TRBD1. V shed 5 bases, J shed 4 bases, and the junction held 5 bases outside the gene matches. The CDR3 consists of 15 residues. Germline-derived CDR1 and CDR2 are KGHSH and LQKENI. The CDR3 DNA follows: TGTGCCAGCTCAGTTGGGACAGGGGACGGAAACACCATATATTTT. Its protein product is CASSVGTGDGNTIYF.

In its sample, this clone was seen once. The rearrangement links TRBV4-1 to TRBJ2-7, with D perhaps TRBD1 (5 bases). Per the germline V gene, CDR1 is MGHRA and CDR2 is YSYEKL. V was cut by 1 base and J by 1 base, with 14 bases left in between. This CDR3 is built from 16 residues. The CDR3 DNA sequence: TGCGCCAGCAGCCAAGTACGGGCAGGGTTATCCTACGAGCAGTACTTC. The encoded protein is CASSQVRAGLSYEQYF.

V is TRBV7-9 and J is TRBJ1-5, with D possibly matching TRBD1 (6 bases). The CDR3 runs 12 residues. V lost 8 bases to trimming and J lost 6 bases, with 11 bases between them. The germline gives CDR1 SEHNR, CDR2 FQNEAQ (reference sequence). This CDR3 is CASGGQGQPQHF. CDR3 bases: TGTGCCAGCGGGGGCCAGGGTCAGCCCCAGCATTTT.

This sequence joins TRBV5-1 and TRBJ2-7, with 10 bases matching TRBD2. Germline values: CDR1 SGHRS, CDR2 YFSETQ. The CDR3 contains 16 residues. Germline trimming cut 3 bases from V and 4 bases from J; bases unmatched to any gene: 10. The CDR3 here is CASSSQPGLASYEQYF. CDR3 sequence (DNA): TGCGCCAGCAGCTCCCAACCGGGACTAGCGTCGTACGAGCAGTACTTC.

CDR3 nucleotide sequence: TGCGCCAGCAGCCAGGTTGGGACTAGCGGGAGGGATACGCAGTATTTT. This gives the protein CASSQVGTSGRDTQYF. The chain recombines TRBV4-1 with TRBJ2-3; 15 nucleotides match TRBD2. The CDR3 loop spans 16 amino acids. Germline V CDR1 and CDR2: MGHRA, YSYEKL. V gave up 3 bases and J gave up 6 bases; unmatched junction bases: 4.

Only one count was recorded for this clone. J is TRBJ1-1 and V is TRBV7-9; D uncertain. V lost 6 bases and J 4 bases, leaving 15 bases between the germline ends. This CDR3 comprises 14 residues. Germline CDR1 SEHNR, CDR2 FQNEAQ (reference sequence). CDR3 bases: TGTGCCAGCAGTCTCGCCGTTGGAGGCACTGAAGCTTTCTTT. Amino acid sequence: CASSLAVGGTEAFF.

CDR3 bases: TGCGCCAGCAGCTTGGGGGGGACTAGCGGGAGTTTAAATGAGCAGTTCTTC. It encodes CASSLGGTSGSLNEQFF. This chain joins TRBV5-1 and TRBJ2-1, with 14 positions matching TRBD2. V was pared by 0 bases and J by 7 bases, with 6 bases of the junction left unmatched. The CDR3 extends over 17 amino acids. The germline gives CDR1 SGHRS, CDR2 YFSETQ.

In nucleotides, the CDR3 is TGCGCCAGCAGTCAACAGGGACTAAGCACAGATACGCAGTATTTT. This sequence encodes CASSQQGLSTDTQYF. The chain recombines TRBV5-1 with TRBJ2-3, with D tentatively TRBD2 (7 bases). The CDR3 totals 15 residues. Per germline, CDR1 SGHRS and CDR2 YFSETQ. Trimming took 5 bases from V and 0 from J, leaving 13 bases between them.

The chain joins TRBV3-1 (or the pseudogene TRBV3-2) to TRBJ2-1; the match to TRBD2 covers 10 bases. Unmatched junction bases numbered 11, after V lost 3 bases and J lost 9 bases. CDR3 length equals 16 residues. In germline, CDR1 is LGHDT, CDR2 YNNKEL (reference sequence). In DNA, the CDR3 is TGTGCCAGCAGCCAGGAATTACTAGCGGGAACGACTGAGCAGTTCTTC. Encoded protein: CASSQELLAGTTEQFF.

The V gene is TRBV30, the J gene TRBJ1-2; a weak D match, TRBD1 (5 bases). Between the trimmed V and J ends, which lost 3 bases and 14 bases, there was a span of 19 bases. The CDR3 extends over 12 amino acids. Per germline, CDR1 GTSNPN and CDR2 SVGIG (reference sequence). The CDR3 sequence is CAWSSTPWGGTF. The CDR3 DNA follows: TGTGCCTGGAGCAGTACCCCTTGGGGGGGTACCTTC.

The chain has TRBV7-2 and TRBJ2-1; 8 nucleotides agree with TRBD2. The trim removed 4 bases at V and 4 bases at J, leaving 3 bases unmatched. The germline gives CDR1 SGHTA, CDR2 FQGNSA. The CDR3 has 14 residues. CDR3 residues: CASSSGLEYNEQFF. CDR3 DNA sequence: TGTGCCAGCAGCTCGGGACTAGAATACAATGAGCAGTTCTTC.